This entry lists 10 T cell receptor beta chains sequenced from one sample in a study of blood T cell repertoires in COVID-19. Generated by immunoSEQ multiplex PCR, the TCRdb table keeps only in-frame clones and is missing some. The table lists fewer than 350,000 clones, approximately 90% of them singletons, with approximately 4% in the top ten. The sequenced sample consisted of PBMCs or T cells enriched from blood (not recorded which). Source of these receptors: a woman aged 25 to 39 with acute COVID-19.

The chain is built from TRBV2 and TRBJ2-7; 7 bases agree with TRBD1. CDR3 length: 14 amino acids. CDR1 SNHLY and CDR2 FYNNEI come from the germline V gene. Trimming took 7 bases from V and 4 from J; bases not matched to a gene: 10. The CDR3 reads CASTRQGEGYEQYF. The CDR3 DNA reads as TGTGCCAGCACTAGACAGGGTGAGGGGTACGAGCAGTACTTC.

The chain employs TRBV2 and TRBJ1-1; D remains ambiguous. The CDR3 totals 13 residues. CDR1 is SNHLY and CDR2 is FYNNEI in the germline V gene. Trimming removed 3 bases at V and 1 base at J, with 6 bases between. The CDR3 nucleotides are TGTGCCAGCAGTGAGACGGGGAACACTGAAGCTTTCTTT. It codes for CASSETGNTEAFF.

V is TRBV5-1 and J is TRBJ2-5; TRBD2 aligns across 9 bases. With V trimmed by 4 bases and J by 5 bases, 6 bases remained unmatched. The CDR3 spans 14 residues. Per germline, CDR1 SGHRS and CDR2 YFSETQ. CDR3 nucleotides: TGCGCCAGCAGCCAGCGGGAGGCCTTGGAGACCCAGTACTTC. Its protein is CASSQREALETQYF.

J is TRBJ2-2 and V is TRBV7-3; D not certain. The CDR3 covers 17 residues. The V end was cut by 2 bases, the J end by 1 base, with 14 bases between. Germline CDR1 reads SGHTA; CDR2 reads FQGTGA. The CDR3 DNA reads TGTGCCAGCAGCTTAGTTTCAGTCACTATGAACACCGGGGAGCTGTTTTTT. It yields the protein CASSLVSVTMNTGELFF.

The chain links TRBV5-4 to TRBJ2-3; 10 bases line up with TRBD2. CDR1 SGHNT and CDR2 YYREEE come from the germline V gene (reference sequence). The CDR3 loop spans 15 amino acids. V gave up 4 bases and J gave up 1 base; unmatched junction bases: 3. The CDR3 coding sequence is TGTGCCAGCAGCCCCGGGACTAGCGGCACAGATACGCAGTATTTT. It specifies CASSPGTSGTDTQYF.

This clone was counted a single time. The rearrangement joins TRBV6-2 or TRBV6-3 to TRBJ2-1, with 9 bases identical to TRBD1. Trimming took 4 bases from V and 6 from J; bases not matched to a gene: 10. CDR3 length: 16 residues. Germline CDR1 is MNHEY and CDR2 is SVGEGT. Written as DNA, the CDR3 is TGTGCCAGCAGTTCTCTGACCGGGACAGGGCTCAATGAGCAGTTCTTC. Translation: CASSSLTGTGLNEQFF.

V gene TRBV14 combines with J gene TRBJ2-1; D might be TRBD2 (7 bases). V shed 4 bases and J shed 5 bases, with 18 bases lying between them. Germline CDR1 is SGHDN and CDR2 is FVKESK. This CDR3 has 16 residues. CDR3 nucleotides: TGTGCCAGCAGCCGCCCTGGGCGGGGGCCCAACAATGAGCAGTTCTTC. Translation gives CASSRPGRGPNNEQFF.

The chain has TRBV9 and TRBJ2-1, with TRBD2 matching 7 bases. Trimming at V came to 3 bases and at J to 5 bases, leaving 8 bases not matched to a gene. This CDR3 is 15 amino acids long. The germline V gene encodes CDR1 SGDLS and CDR2 YYNGEE. CDR3 sequence: CASSAPQGRDNEQFF. The DNA of the CDR3 is TGTGCCAGCAGCGCTCCCCAAGGGAGGGACAATGAGCAGTTCTTC.

The chain joins TRBV19 to TRBJ2-7, with TRBD2 matching 9 bases. Germline assignment: CDR1 LNHDA and CDR2 SQIVND (reference sequence). Losses at the gene ends were 2 bases for V and 2 bases for J; bases not matched to a gene: 4. The CDR3 sequence is 15 residues long. CDR3 bases: TGTGCCAGTAGTATATATGTAGCGGGGGCCTACGAGCAGTACTTC. It yields the protein CASSIYVAGAYEQYF.

V is TRBV19 and J is TRBJ1-6; 8 bases match TRBD1. Trimming took 5 bases from V and 10 from J; bases not matched to a gene: 4. CDR3 length equals 13 residues. Germline V gives CDR1 LNHDA, CDR2 SQIVND (reference sequence). CDR3 sequence reads: CASSATGESPLHF. The CDR3 DNA sequence: TGTGCCAGTAGTGCGACAGGGGAATCACCCCTCCACTTT.